Each of the 5 T cell receptor beta chains below was sequenced from the same sample in a study of blood T cell repertoires in COVID-19. The method was immunoSEQ multiplex PCR; TCRdb's version includes in-frame clones alone and lacks a portion of them. The sample carries about 190,000 clones, 89% recorded once. Sequenced sample: peripheral blood. The receptors shown here come from a man in his forties with acute or convalescent COVID-19.

The DNA of the CDR3 is TGTGCCAGCAGCGTACACGGCAGGGGAGGGAATAATTCACCCCTCCACTTT. Its translation is CASSVHGRGGNNSPLHF. J is TRBJ1-6 and V is TRBV9; D possibly corresponds to TRBD1 (6 bases). Germline CDR1 and CDR2: SGDLS and YYNGEE. CDR3 length: 17 amino acids. V gave up 1 base and J gave up 5 bases, with 16 bases separating them.

This clone has more than one count but fewer than ten. V usage is TRBV4-1 and J usage is TRBJ1-6; no reliable D call. The CDR3 runs 18 residues. Trimming cost V 0 bases and J 6 bases, with 18 bases left between them. CDR1 MGHRA and CDR2 YSYEKL come from the germline V gene. Here the CDR3 DNA reads TGCGCCAGCAGCCAAGATGAGACCGGGGTACATGTTAATTCACCCCTCCACTTT. Translated: CASSQDETGVHVNSPLHF.

This chain uses TRBV12-3 or TRBV12-4 with TRBJ2-3; D unclear. The CDR3 is 12 residues long. The ends were cut back, 5 bases at V and 2 bases at J, with 5 bases in the middle. CDR3 region: CASSILTDTQYF. DNA of the CDR3: TGTGCCAGCAGTATCCTCACAGATACGCAGTATTTT.

This sequence joins TRBV18 and TRBJ1-6, with TRBD1 as a possible D gene (6 bases). The germline CDR1 and CDR2 sequences are KGHSH and LQKENI. V lost 2 bases and J lost 5, with 10 bases in between. The CDR3 extends over 15 amino acids. CDR3: CASSPGGGHNSPLHF. The CDR3 DNA reads TGTGCCAGCTCACCAGGGGGCGGCCATAATTCACCCCTCCACTTT.

The J gene is TRBJ1-1, the V gene TRBV2; D is uncertain. Deletions cut 6 bases from V and 1 base from J, with 12 bases between. Per germline, CDR1 SNHLY and CDR2 FYNNEI. The CDR3 contains 14 residues. The CDR3, as DNA: TGTGCCAGCAGCGTCTGGGAGGGGAACACTGAAGCTTTCTTT. This sequence encodes CASSVWEGNTEAFF.